A single sample gave rise to the 7 T cell receptor beta chains below, sequenced in a study of T-cell memory formation after mild COVID-19. TCRdb called the 5' RACE reads again in MiXCR, with one record for every CDR3 protein. This sample has about 16,000 distinct CDR3 sequences, with roughly 23% found just once. Sequences were obtained from PBMCs or a T cell subset sorted from them (not recorded which). Receptor source: a man between 18 and 35 years old who had mild COVID-19 (a few samples of this study predate the infection). Cell type and time point are not known.

This clonotype was observed many times. The chain links TRBV3-1 to TRBJ2-1; TRBD2 agrees at 9 bases. This CDR3 is built from 14 residues. Germline lookup yields CDR1 LGHDT and CDR2 YNNKEL (reference sequence). V lost 3 bases, J lost 9 bases, and 6 bases stayed unmatched. Written as DNA, the CDR3 is TGTGCCAGCAGCCATAGCGGGGGTGGGCGTGAGCAGTTCTTC. It is translated as CASSHSGGGREQFF.

This clonotype came up many times. The chain carries TRBV29-1 and TRBJ1-2; TRBD1 matches at 9 bases. Germline loops: CDR1 SQVTM, CDR2 ANQGSEA. Germline trimming cut 6 bases from V and 7 bases from J; bases unmatched to any gene: 12. This CDR3 comprises 14 residues. The DNA for the CDR3 is TGCAGCGTATTTGCGCCGGGACAGGGCGGTGGCTACACCTTC. Its protein is CSVFAPGQGGGYTF.

Many counts were recorded for this clonotype. The J gene is TRBJ1-2, the V gene TRBV6-5, with TRBD1 matching over 8 bases. CDR3 size: 14 residues. Germline CDR1 and CDR2: MNHEY and SVGAGI. V lost 2 bases and J lost 5; bases outside the gene matches: 4. CDR3 sequence (DNA): TGTGCCAGCAGTTACCTGGACAGGGATTATGGCTACACCTTC. The encoded protein is CASSYLDRDYGYTF.

In DNA form, the CDR3 reads TGCAGTGCTAGAGAGGGGCGGGGGGAAGGAACAGATACGCAGTATTTT. This encodes CSAREGRGEGTDTQYF. The chain employs TRBV20-1 and TRBJ2-3; 8 bases match TRBD2. Germline V gene data show CDR1 as DFQATT and CDR2 as SNEGSKA (reference sequence). CDR3 length: 16 amino acids. V lost 0 bases to trimming and J lost 3 bases; unmatched junction nucleotides: 8.

This clonotype was counted ten times or more. The genes are TRBV4-2 and TRBJ1-4; D gene unclear. The germline V gene has CDR1 LGHNA and CDR2 YNFKEQ. Trimming removed 0 bases from V and 0 bases from J, with 11 bases in between. This CDR3 contains 17 residues. The CDR3 DNA is TGTGCCAGCAGCCAAGATGGTGGAATAGCAACTAATGAAAAACTGTTTTTT. This translates into CASSQDGGIATNEKLFF.

The chain combines TRBV6-2 or TRBV6-3 with TRBJ2-3; D is unclear. The CDR3 has 14 amino acids. Germline V lookup: CDR1 MNHEY, CDR2 SVGEGT. Trimming stripped 5 bases from V and 2 bases from J, with 11 bases between. CDR3 DNA sequence: TGTGCCAGCAGTGAAGACCACTACACAGATACGCAGTATTTT. Translating it yields CASSEDHYTDTQYF.

This clonotype was seen many times. The chain recombines TRBV7-2 with TRBJ2-1; no reliable D call. V lost 2 bases to trimming and J lost 5 bases, with 7 bases between them. The CDR3 is made up of 13 amino acids. Looked up from germline, CDR1 is SGHTA and CDR2 is FQGNSA. In DNA, the CDR3 is TGTGCCAGCAGCTTATCGCATAACAATGAGCAGTTCTTC. Translated: CASSLSHNNEQFF.